What follows are 9 T cell receptor beta chains derived from one specimen sequenced in a study of tumor-infiltrating lymphocytes in primary liver carcinoma. Germline DNA was also extracted, and blood RNA was taken from unsorted whole blood. Total RNA amounting to 500 ng was the source from which TCR beta cDNA was made with a constant-region primer. Investigators got TCR beta libraries out of three nested multiplex PCR rounds, done with slightly modified ARM-PCR. The first two PCR rounds, approximately 10 cycles each, used TRBV1-TRBV30 forward primers and a C-beta reverse primer. Using its own MiXCR run on the multiplex PCR reads, TCRdb lists one record per CDR3 protein. The table includes 310,000 or so distinct CDR3 sequences, around three fifths detected once. Input material: peripheral blood. The source is a woman aged 25 to 39 with primary liver carcinoma and hepatitis B virus infection.

J is TRBJ2-5 and V is TRBV20-1, with D possibly being TRBD2 (6 bases). V was trimmed by 5 bases and J by 4 bases, leaving 11 bases between them. The CDR3 runs to 12 residues. From germline, CDR1 is DFQATT and CDR2 SNEGSKA (reference sequence). CDR3 DNA sequence: TGCAGTGCTGCATCGGGAGCAGAGACCCAGTACTTC. Its translation: CSAASGAETQYF.

On this clonotype itself: A read error may be the cause here, since a much bigger clone is one base away. This chain links TRBV6-5 with TRBJ1-2; 11 bases agree with TRBD1. This CDR3 has 18 residues. Germline-derived CDR1 and CDR2 are MNHEY and SVGAGI. The V segment lost 4 bases and the J segment 6 bases; nucleotides outside the gene matches: 16. CDR3 DNA sequence: TGTGCCAGCAGTTCAGCCGGGACAGGGGGGATTAAAGGCGATGGCTACACCTTC. It yields the protein CASSSAGTGGIKGDGYTF.

As regards this clonotype: Germline is not matched at one junction end, which may reflect a read error. The CDR3 reads CASTRDGQNSSLHF. The CDR3 DNA sequence: TGTGCCAGCACTAGGGACGGCCAGAATTCATCCCTCCACTTT. The rearrangement joins TRBV12-3 or TRBV12-4 to TRBJ1-6; a weak D match, TRBD1 (5 bases). The CDR3 loop spans 14 amino acids.

Remarks on this clonotype: An end of the junction does not agree with germline; a read error may underlie this. The V call is TRBV28, the J call TRBJ2-7, with TRBD2 identical over 8 bases. The germline gives CDR1 MDHEN, CDR2 SYDVKM. This CDR3 spans 14 amino acids. DNA of the CDR3: TGTGCCAGCAGTTTGAGGCGGGAGGTGACCGAGCGGTACTTC. Translated: CASSLRREVTERYF.

As concerns this clonotype: Germline is not matched at one junction end, which may reflect a read error. V and J are TRBV12-3 or TRBV12-4 and TRBJ2-2, with a weak D call TRBD1 (5 bases). This CDR3 is 14 amino acids long. CDR3 amino acids: CTSEQGANTGELFF. CDR3 coding DNA: TGTACCAGCGAGCAAGGGGCGAACACCGGGGAGCTGTTTTTT.

About this clonotype: One junction end does not reproduce the germline sequence, and a read error may be involved. The rearrangement joins TRBV12-3 or TRBV12-4 to TRBJ2-2; possibly TRBD1 for D (6 bases). The CDR3 length is 11 residues. The CDR3 is CASSLPGELVF. The DNA for the CDR3 is TGTGCCAGCAGTTTACCAGGGGAGCTGGTTTTT.

Comment on this clonotype: The conserved phenylalanine or tryptophan normally closing the CDR3 is absent here, so this likely arose from a read error. The chain uses TRBV5-5 and TRBJ2-5; D might be TRBD1 or TRBD2, each matching 5 bases. Per the germline V gene, CDR1 is SGHKS and CDR2 is YYEKEE (reference sequence). The V end lost 1 base, the J end lost 4 bases, and 14 bases lay between the germline ends. CDR3 length: 15 amino acids. The chain's CDR3 is CASSLQWGLVETQYL. The DNA for the CDR3 is TGTGCCAGCAGCTTGCAATGGGGGTTAGTAGAGACCCAGTACCTC.

This clonotype was seen a single time. A read error may be the cause here, since a much bigger clone is one base away. The rearrangement uses TRBV12-3 or TRBV12-4 and TRBJ1-1; D possibly corresponds to TRBD1 (6 bases). Trimming took off 7 bases at V and 1 base at J, with 10 bases between the two ends. This CDR3 is 13 amino acids long. CDR3 DNA: TGTGCCAGCAATTGGACAGAGAACACTGAAGCTTTCTTT. Protein: CASNWTENTEAFF.

As for this clonotype: The junction departs from the called germline gene at one end, perhaps through a read error. This chain uses TRBV11-2 with TRBJ1-2; no clear D. CDR3 length equals 13 residues. The germline V gene encodes CDR1 SGHAT and CDR2 FQNNGV. The CDR3, as DNA: TGTGCCAGCAGCTTTCAACCTCTCTATGGCTCCACCTTC. Amino acid sequence: CASSFQPLYGSTF.